The TCR beta chain under discussion was sequenced for a study of T cells in Graves' hyperthyroidism and ophthalmopathy. Study-level points and caveats: Ophthalmopathy and stable hyperthyroidism were separated by a 13 V-J model.

Authors of the study amplified TCR beta CDR3 regions from RNA transcripts. HTBI primers were used for first-round RT-PCR of the TCR CDR3. TCRdb itself ran the multiplex PCR reads through MiXCR, one entry per CDR3 protein. Counted here are about 640,000 distinct CDR3 sequences, roughly 14% occurring once; the ten biggest clones make up about an eighth. The CDR3 covers 13 residues. From germline, CDR1 is SQVTM and CDR2 ANQGSEA. The V and J ends lost 5 bases and 2 bases, in that order; junction bases with no gene match: 4. This clonotype was seen repeatedly, ten times or more. The antigen remains unidentified.

What was sequenced was blood. The rearrangement joins TRBV29-1 to TRBJ2-3, with TRBD2 matching 7 bases. This sequence originates from a woman in her fifties or sixties with Graves' ophthalmopathy. The CDR3: CSVTGTTTDTQYF. The CDR3 bases are TGCAGCGTTACCGGGACTACCACAGATACGCAGTATTTT.